This TCR beta chain came from a study of CD8 T cells in Susac syndrome. Germline CDR1 and CDR2: DFQATT and SNEGSKA (reference sequence). The CDR3 spans 14 residues. The V gene lost 3 bases and the J gene lost 0 bases, with 11 bases spanning the gap. Random hexamers were used to reverse transcribe roughly 0.45 to 1 ug of RNA. TCRdb used MiXCR to reprocess the immunoSEQ multiplex PCR reads, holding one entry per CDR3 protein. The sample lists about 120,000 distinct CDR3 sequences, roughly 90% seen once, with approximately 0.12% in the top ten. The study sequenced TCR beta in blood CD8+ and CD4+ T cells.

This TCR was sampled from a human donor in good health. The chain joins TRBV20-1 to TRBJ1-2; D uncertain. The sequenced sample consisted of CD8+ T cells from PBMCs. CDR3 sequence reads: CSASIGEANYGYTF. The DNA of the CDR3 is TGCAGTGCTAGTATCGGGGAAGCTAACTATGGCTACACCTTC.